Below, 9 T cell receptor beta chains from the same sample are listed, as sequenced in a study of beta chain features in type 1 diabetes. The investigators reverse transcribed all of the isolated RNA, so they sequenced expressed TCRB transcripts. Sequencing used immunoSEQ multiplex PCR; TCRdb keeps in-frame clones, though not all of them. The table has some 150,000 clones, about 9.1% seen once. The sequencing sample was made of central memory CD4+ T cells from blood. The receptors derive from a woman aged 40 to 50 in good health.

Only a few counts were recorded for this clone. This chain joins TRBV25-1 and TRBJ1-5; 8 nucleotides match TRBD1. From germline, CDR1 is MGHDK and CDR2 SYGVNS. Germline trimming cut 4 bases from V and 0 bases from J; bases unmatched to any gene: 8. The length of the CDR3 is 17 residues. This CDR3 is CASSVGTGPYSNQPQHF. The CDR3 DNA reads TGTGCCAGCAGTGTCGGGACAGGACCGTATAGCAATCAGCCCCAGCATTTT.

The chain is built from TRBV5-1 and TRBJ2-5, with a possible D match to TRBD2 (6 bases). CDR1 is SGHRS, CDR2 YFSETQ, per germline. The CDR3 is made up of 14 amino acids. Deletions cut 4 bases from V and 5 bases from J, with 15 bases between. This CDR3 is CASSPWDSAETQYF. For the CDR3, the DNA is TGCGCCAGCAGCCCCTGGGACTCCGCGGAGACCCAGTACTTC.

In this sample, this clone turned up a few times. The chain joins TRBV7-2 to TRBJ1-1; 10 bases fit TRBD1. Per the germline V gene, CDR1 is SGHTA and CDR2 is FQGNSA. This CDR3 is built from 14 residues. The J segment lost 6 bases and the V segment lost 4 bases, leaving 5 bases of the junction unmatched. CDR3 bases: TGTGCCAGCAGCTCCGGGACAGGGGATCCTGAAGCTTTCTTT. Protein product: CASSSGTGDPEAFF.

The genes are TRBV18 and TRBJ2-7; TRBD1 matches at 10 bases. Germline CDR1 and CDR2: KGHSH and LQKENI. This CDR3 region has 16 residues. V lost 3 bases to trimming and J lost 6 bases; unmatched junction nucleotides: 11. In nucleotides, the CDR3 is TGTGCCAGCTCACCCTCATCGGGACAGGGGTCAATCGAGCAGTACTTC. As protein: CASSPSSGQGSIEQYF.

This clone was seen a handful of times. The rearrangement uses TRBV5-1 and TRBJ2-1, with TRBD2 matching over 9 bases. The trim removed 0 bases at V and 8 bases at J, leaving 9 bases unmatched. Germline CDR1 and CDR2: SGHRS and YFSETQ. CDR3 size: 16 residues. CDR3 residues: CASSLERAGGRDEQFF. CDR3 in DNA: TGCGCCAGCAGCTTGGAGAGAGCGGGGGGCAGGGATGAGCAGTTCTTC. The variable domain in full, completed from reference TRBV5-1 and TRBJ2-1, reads KAGVTQTPRYLIKTRGQQVTLSCSPISGHRSVSWYQQTPGQGLQFLFEYFSETQRNKGNFPGRFSGRQFSNSRSEMNVSTLELGDSALYLCASSLERAGGRDEQFFGPGTRLTVL.

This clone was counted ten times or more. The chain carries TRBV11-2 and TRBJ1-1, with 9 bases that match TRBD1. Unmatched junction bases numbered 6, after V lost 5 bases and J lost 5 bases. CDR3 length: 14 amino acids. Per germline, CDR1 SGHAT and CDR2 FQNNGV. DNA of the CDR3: TGTGCCAGCAGCCTACAGGGGGCAGGGACTGAAGCTTTCTTT. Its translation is CASSLQGAGTEAFF.

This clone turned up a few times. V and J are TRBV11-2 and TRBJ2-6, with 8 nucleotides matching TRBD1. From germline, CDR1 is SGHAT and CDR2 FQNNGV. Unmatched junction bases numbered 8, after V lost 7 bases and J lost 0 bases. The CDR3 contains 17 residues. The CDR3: CASIIGQGSSGANVLTF. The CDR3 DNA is TGTGCCAGCATCATAGGACAGGGCAGCTCTGGGGCCAACGTCCTGACTTTC.

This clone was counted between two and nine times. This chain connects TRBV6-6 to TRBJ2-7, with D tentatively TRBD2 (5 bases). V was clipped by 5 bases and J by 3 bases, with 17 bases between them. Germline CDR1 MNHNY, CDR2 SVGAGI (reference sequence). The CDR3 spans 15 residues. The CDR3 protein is CASSAGLSGLYEQYF. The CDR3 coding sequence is TGTGCCAGCAGTGCGGGTCTGTCAGGCCTCTACGAGCAGTACTTC.

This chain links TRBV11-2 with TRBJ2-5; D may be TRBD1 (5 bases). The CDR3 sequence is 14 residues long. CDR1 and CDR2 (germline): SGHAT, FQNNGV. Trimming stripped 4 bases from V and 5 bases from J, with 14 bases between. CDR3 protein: CASSSRVKGETQYF. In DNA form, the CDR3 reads TGTGCCAGCAGCTCCAGGGTTAAGGGCGAGACCCAGTACTTC.